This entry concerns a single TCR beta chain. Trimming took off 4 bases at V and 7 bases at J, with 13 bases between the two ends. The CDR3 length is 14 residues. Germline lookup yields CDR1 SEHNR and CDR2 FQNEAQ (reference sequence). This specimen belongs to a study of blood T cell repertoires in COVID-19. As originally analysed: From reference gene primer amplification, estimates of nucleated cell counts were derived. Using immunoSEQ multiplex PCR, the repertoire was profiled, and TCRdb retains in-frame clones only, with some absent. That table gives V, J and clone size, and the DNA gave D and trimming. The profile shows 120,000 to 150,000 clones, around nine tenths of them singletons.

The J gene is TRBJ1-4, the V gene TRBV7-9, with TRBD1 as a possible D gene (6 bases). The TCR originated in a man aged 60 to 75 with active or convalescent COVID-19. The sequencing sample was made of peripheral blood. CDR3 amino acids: CASSSGQGLEKLFF. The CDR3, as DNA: TGTGCCAGCAGCTCCGGGCAGGGGCTTGAAAAACTGTTTTTT.